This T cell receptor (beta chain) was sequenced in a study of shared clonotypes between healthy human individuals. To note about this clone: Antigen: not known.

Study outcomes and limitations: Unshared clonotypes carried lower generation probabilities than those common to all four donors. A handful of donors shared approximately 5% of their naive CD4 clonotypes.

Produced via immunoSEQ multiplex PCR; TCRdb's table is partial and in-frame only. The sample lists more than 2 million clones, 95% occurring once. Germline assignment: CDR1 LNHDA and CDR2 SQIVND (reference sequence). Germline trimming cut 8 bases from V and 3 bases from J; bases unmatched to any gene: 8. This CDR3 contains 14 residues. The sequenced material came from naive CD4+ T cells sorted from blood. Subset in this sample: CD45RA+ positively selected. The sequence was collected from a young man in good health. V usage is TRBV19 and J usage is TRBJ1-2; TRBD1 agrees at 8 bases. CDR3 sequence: CASYGTGNHYGYTF. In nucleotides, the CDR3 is TGTGCCAGTTATGGGACAGGCAATCACTATGGCTACACCTTC.